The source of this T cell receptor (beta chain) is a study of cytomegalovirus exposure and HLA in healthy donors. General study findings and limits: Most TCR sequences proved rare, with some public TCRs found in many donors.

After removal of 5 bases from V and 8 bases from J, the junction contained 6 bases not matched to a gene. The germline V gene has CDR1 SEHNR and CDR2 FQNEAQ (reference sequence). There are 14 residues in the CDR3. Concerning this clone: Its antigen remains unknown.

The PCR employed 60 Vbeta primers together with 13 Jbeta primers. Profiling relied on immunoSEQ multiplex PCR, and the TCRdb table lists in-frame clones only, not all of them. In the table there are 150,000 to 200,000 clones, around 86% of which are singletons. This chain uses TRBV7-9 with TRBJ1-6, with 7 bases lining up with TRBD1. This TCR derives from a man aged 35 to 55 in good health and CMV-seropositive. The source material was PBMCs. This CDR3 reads CASSLRTGDSPLHF. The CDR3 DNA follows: TGTGCCAGCAGCCTAAGGACAGGCGATTCACCCCTCCACTTT.